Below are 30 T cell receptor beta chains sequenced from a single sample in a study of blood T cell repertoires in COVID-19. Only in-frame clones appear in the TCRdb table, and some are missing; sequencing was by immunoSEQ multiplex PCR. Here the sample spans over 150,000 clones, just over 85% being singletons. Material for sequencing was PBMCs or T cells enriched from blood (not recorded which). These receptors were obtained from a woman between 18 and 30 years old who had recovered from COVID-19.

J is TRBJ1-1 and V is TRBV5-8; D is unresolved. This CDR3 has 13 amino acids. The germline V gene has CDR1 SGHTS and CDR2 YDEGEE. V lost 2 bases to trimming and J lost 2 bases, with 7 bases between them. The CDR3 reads CASSFNRNTEAFF. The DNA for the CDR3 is TGTGCCAGCAGCTTTAACAGAAACACTGAAGCTTTCTTT.

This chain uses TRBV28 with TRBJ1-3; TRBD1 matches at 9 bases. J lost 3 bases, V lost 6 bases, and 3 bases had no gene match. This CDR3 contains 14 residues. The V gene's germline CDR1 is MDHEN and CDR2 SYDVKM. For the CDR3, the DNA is TGTGCCAGCAGGCTGGACAGGGGTGGAAACACCATATATTTT. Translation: CASRLDRGGNTIYF.

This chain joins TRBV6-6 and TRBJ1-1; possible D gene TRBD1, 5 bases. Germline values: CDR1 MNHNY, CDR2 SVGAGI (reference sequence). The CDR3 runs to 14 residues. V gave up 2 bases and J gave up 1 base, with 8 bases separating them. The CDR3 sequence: CASSYQGKNTEAFF. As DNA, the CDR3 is TGTGCCAGCAGTTACCAGGGAAAGAACACTGAAGCTTTCTTT.

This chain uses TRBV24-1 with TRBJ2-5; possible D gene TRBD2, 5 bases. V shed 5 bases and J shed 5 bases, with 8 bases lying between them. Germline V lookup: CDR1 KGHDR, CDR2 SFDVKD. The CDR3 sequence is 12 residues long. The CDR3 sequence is CATSGSGETQYF. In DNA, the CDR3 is TGTGCCACCAGTGGATCGGGGGAGACCCAGTACTTC.

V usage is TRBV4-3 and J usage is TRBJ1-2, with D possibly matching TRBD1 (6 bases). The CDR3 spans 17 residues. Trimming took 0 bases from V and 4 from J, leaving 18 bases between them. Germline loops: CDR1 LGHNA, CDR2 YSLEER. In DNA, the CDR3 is TGCGCCAGCAGCCAAGAGGGGGTAGTAGGGGGTGGCTATGGCTACACCTTC. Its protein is CASSQEGVVGGGYGYTF.

CDR3 DNA sequence: TGTGCCAGTATAGGGCTTGGAGGAGAGACCCAGTACTTC. Translating gives CASIGLGGETQYF. The chain has TRBV19 and TRBJ2-5, with a possible D match to TRBD2 (5 bases). Germline assignment: CDR1 LNHDA and CDR2 SQIVND (reference sequence). V dropped 7 bases and J dropped 4 bases, with 13 bases sitting between them. The CDR3 totals 13 residues.

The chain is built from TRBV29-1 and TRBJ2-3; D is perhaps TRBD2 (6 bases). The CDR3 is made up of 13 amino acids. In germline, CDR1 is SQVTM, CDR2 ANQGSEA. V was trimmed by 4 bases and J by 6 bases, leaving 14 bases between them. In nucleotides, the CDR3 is TGCAGCGTTGGCGAAACCGGAGGGGATACGCAGTATTTT. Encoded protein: CSVGETGGDTQYF.

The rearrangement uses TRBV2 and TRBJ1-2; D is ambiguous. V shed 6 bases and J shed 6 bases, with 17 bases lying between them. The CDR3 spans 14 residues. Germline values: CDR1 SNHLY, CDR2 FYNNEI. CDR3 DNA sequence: TGTGCCAGCAGCGAGATGTCCGCAACCAATGGCTACACCTTC. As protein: CASSEMSATNGYTF. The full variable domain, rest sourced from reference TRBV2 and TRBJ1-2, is EPEVTQTPSHQVTQMGQEVILRCVPISNHLYFYWYRQILGQKVEFLVSFYNNEISEKSEIFDDQFSVERPDGSNFTLKIRSTKLEDSAMYFCASSEMSATNGYTFGSGTRLTVV.

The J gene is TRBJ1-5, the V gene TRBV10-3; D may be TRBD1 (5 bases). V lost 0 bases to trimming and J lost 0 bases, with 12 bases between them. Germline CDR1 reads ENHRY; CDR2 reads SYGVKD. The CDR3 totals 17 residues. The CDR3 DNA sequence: TGTGCCATCAGTGAGTCCTCGGGCAGGGTTAGCAATCAGCCCCAGCATTTT. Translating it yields CAISESSGRVSNQPQHF.

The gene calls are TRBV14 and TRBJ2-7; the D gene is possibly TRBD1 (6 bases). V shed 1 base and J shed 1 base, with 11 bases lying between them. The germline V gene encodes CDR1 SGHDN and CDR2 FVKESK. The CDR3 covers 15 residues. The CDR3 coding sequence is TGTGCCAGCAGCCAAGGACAGGAGAGTTCCTACGAGCAGTACTTC. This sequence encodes CASSQGQESSYEQYF. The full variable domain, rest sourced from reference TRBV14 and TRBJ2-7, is EAGVTQFPSHSVIEKGQTVTLRCDPISGHDNLYWYRRVMGKEIKFLLHFVKESKQDESGMPNNRFLAERTGGTYSTLKVQPAELEDSGVYFCASSQGQESSYEQYFGPGTRLTVT.

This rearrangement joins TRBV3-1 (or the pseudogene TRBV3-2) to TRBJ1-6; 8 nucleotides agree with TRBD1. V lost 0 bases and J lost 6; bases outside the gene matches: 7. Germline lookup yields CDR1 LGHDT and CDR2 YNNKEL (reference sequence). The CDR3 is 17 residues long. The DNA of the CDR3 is TGTGCCAGCAGCCAAGATAGGAACAGGGGGTGTAATTCACCCCTCCACTTT. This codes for CASSQDRNRGCNSPLHF.

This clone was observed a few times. The CDR3 protein is CASSLGAGGLVIETQYF. The CDR3 region has the DNA TGTGCCAGCAGCTTGGGAGCGGGGGGGCTCGTAATAGAGACCCAGTACTTC. The V gene is TRBV5-4, the J gene TRBJ2-5; 10 nucleotides line up with TRBD2. V shed 0 bases and J 4 bases; nucleotides not matched to a gene: 9. The CDR3 consists of 17 residues. CDR1 is SGHNT and CDR2 is YYREEE in the germline V gene (reference sequence).

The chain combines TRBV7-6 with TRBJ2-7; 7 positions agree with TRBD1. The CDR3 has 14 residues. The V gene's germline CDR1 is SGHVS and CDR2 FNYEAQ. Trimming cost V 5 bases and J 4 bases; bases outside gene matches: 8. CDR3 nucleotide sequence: TGTGCCAGCAGCACCGGGGACAGAGTATACGAGCAGTACTTC. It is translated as CASSTGDRVYEQYF. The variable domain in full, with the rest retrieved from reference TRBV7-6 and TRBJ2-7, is GAGVSQSPRYKVTKRGQDVALRCDPISGHVSLYWYRQALGQGPEFLTYFNYEAQQDKSGLPNDRFSAERPEGSISTLTIQRTEQRDSAMYRCASSTGDRVYEQYFGPGTRLTVT.

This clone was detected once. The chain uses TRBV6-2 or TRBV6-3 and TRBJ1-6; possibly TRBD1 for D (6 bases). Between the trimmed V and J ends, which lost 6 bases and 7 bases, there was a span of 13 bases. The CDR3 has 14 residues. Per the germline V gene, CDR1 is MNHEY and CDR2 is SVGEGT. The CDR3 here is CASSSDGTNSPLHF. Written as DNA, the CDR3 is TGTGCCAGCAGCTCTGACGGGACAAATTCACCCCTCCACTTT.

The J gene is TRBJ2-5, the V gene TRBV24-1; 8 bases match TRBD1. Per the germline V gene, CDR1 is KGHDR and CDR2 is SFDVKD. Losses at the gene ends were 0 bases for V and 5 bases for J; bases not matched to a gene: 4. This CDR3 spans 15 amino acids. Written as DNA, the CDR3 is TGTGCCACCAGTGATTTGGGACAGGGTTGGGAGACCCAGTACTTC. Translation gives CATSDLGQGWETQYF.

The CDR3 protein is CASSTPLGSDTQYF. The CDR3 region has the DNA TGTGCCAGCAGTACCCCCCTCGGGTCAGATACGCAGTATTTT. V gene TRBV28 combines with J gene TRBJ2-3; no reliable D call. Germline V gives CDR1 MDHEN, CDR2 SYDVKM. Trimming took off 5 bases at V and 4 bases at J, with 13 bases between the two ends. CDR3 length: 14 amino acids.

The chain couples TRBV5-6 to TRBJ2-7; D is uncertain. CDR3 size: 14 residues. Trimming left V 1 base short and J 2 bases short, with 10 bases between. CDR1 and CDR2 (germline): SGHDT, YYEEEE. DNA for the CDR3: TGTGCCAGCAGCTTGACGGCCGGAGCCTACGAGCAGTACTTC. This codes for CASSLTAGAYEQYF.

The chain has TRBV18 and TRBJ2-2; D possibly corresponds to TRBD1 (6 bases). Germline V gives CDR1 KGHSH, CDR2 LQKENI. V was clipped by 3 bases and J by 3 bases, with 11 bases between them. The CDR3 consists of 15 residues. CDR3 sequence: CASSPNRADTGELFF. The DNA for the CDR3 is TGTGCCAGCTCACCCAACAGGGCCGACACCGGGGAGCTGTTTTTT.

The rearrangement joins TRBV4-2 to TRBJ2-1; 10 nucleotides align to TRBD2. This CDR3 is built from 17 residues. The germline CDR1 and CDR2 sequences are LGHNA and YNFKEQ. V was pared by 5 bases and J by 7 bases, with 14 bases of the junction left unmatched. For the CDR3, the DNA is TGTGCCAGCAGCACCCGGACTAGCGGAGACCTCGAGAATGAGCAGTTCTTC. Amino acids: CASSTRTSGDLENEQFF.

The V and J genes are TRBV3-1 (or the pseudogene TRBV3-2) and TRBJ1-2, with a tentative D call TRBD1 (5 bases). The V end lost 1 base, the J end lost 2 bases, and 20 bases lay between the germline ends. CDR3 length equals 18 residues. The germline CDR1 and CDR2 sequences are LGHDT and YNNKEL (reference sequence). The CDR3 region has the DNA TGTGCCAGCAGCCAAGTCCCGTTCGAAATCGGGGGAAACTATGGCTACACCTTC. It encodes CASSQVPFEIGGNYGYTF.

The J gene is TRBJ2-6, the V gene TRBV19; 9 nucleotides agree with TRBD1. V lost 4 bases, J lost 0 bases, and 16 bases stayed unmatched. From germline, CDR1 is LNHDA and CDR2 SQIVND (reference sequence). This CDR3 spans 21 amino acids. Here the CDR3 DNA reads TGTGCCAGTAGTACCCCCCGGGGGGACAGGGCTCTAACCTCTGGGGCCAACGTCCTGACTTTC. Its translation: CASSTPRGDRALTSGANVLTF. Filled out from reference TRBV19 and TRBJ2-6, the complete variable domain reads DGGITQSPKYLFRKEGQNVTLSCEQNLNHDAMYWYRQDPGQGLRLIYYSQIVNDFQKGDIAEGYSVSREKKESFPLTVTSAQKNPTAFYLCASSTPRGDRALTSGANVLTFGAGSRLTVL.

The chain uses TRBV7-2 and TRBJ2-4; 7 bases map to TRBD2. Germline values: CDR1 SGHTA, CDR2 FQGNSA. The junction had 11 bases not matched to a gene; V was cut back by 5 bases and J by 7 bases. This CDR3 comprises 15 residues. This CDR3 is CASSRIPRGENIQYF. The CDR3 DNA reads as TGTGCCAGCAGCAGGATACCCCGGGGGGAGAACATTCAGTACTTC.

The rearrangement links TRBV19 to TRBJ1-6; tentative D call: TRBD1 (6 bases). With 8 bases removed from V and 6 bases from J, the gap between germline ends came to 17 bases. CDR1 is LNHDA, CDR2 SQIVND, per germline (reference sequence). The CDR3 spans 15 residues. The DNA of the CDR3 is TGTGCCAGTTCCAGGGGCAACGGTCTTAATTCACCCCTCCACTTT. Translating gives CASSRGNGLNSPLHF. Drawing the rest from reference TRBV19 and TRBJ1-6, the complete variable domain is DGGITQSPKYLFRKEGQNVTLSCEQNLNHDAMYWYRQDPGQGLRLIYYSQIVNDFQKGDIAEGYSVSREKKESFPLTVTSAQKNPTAFYLCASSRGNGLNSPLHFGNGTRLTVT.

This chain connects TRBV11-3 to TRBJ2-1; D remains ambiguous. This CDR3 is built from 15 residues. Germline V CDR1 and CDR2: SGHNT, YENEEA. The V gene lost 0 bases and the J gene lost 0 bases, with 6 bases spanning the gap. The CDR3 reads CASSLDPSSYNEQFF. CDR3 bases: TGTGCCAGCAGCTTAGACCCGAGCTCCTACAATGAGCAGTTCTTC. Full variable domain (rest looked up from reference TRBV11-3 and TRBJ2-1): EAGVVQSPRYKIIEKKQPVAFWCNPISGHNTLYWYLQNLGQGPELLIRYENEEAVDDSQLPKDRFSAERLKGVDSTLKIQPAELGDSAVYLCASSLDPSSYNEQFFGPGTRLTVL.

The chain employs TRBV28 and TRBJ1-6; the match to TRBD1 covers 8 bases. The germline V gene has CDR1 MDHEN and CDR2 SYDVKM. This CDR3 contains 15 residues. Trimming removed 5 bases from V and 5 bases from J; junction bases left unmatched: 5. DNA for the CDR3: TGTGCCAGCAGTGGTGGACAGGGAGATAATTCACCCCTCCACTTT. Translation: CASSGGQGDNSPLHF.

This CDR3 reads CASSLWSGIEQYF. CDR3 DNA sequence: TGTGCCAGCAGTTTATGGTCCGGGATCGAGCAGTACTTC. The chain uses TRBV28 and TRBJ2-7; TRBD2 might be the D (5 bases). Looked up from germline, CDR1 is MDHEN and CDR2 is SYDVKM. V was trimmed by 0 bases and J by 6 bases, leaving 9 bases between them. This CDR3 is 13 amino acids long.

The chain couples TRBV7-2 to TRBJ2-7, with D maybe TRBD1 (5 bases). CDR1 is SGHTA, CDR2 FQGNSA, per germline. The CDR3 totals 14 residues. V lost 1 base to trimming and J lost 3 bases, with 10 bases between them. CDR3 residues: CASSLGAGYYEQYF. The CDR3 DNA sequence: TGTGCCAGCAGCTTAGGCGCAGGGTACTACGAGCAGTACTTC.

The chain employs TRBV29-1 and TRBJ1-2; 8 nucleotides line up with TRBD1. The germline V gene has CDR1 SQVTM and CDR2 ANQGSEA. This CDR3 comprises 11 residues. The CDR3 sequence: CMTDRVDGYTF. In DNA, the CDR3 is TGCATGACGGACAGGGTTGATGGCTACACCTTC.

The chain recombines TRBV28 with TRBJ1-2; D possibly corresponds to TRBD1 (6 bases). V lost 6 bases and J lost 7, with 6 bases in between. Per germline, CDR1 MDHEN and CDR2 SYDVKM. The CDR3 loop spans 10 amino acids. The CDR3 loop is CASRQGGYTF. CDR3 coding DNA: TGTGCCAGCAGACAGGGTGGCTACACCTTC.

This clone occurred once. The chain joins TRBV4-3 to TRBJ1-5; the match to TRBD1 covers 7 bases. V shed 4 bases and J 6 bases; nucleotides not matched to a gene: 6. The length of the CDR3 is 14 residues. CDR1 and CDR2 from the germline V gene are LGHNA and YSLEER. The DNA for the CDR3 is TGCGCCAGCAGCCTCGACAGGGTAGGTCAGCCCCAGCATTTT. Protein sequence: CASSLDRVGQPQHF.